This entry features one T cell receptor beta chain sequence. This sample is drawn from a study of blood T cell repertoires in COVID-19. Study-level information: In each case, the material was cDNA or gDNA derived from T cells, B-cell-depleted T cells, or PBMCs.

Germline loops: CDR1 LGHNA, CDR2 YNFKEQ. The CDR3 is 15 residues long. V shed 4 bases, J shed 3 bases, and the junction held 8 bases outside the gene matches. Study processing details: It was from reference gene primer amplification that nucleated cell counts were estimated. Profiled with immunoSEQ multiplex PCR; TCRdb holds only in-frame clones, not every one. V and J calls and clone size follow that table, whereas D and trimming were derived from the DNA. This sample carries 250,000 or so clones, 80% to 90% of them seen once, and the ten largest clones take under 2.5%. This chain links TRBV4-2 with TRBJ1-2; the match to TRBD1 covers 7 bases. Sequenced input: PBMCs or T cells enriched from blood (not recorded which). The origin of this receptor is a woman between 45 and 65 years old who had recovered from COVID-19. In DNA, the CDR3 is TGTGCCAGCAGCCGACCGGGACAGTGGTACTATGGCTACACCTTC. Its protein is CASSRPGQWYYGYTF.